This T cell receptor beta chain was observed in a study of T cell responses to AZD1222 COVID-19 vaccine. A remark on this clone: Its antigen is undetermined. At one boundary the junction diverges from the germline segment, which might be a read error.

The CDR3 length is 15 residues. Germline-derived CDR1 and CDR2 are SGHRS and YFSETQ. General study findings and limits: Donors skewed white British and female; clonal diversity was possibly underestimated.

The protocol was immunoSEQ multiplex PCR, while the TCRdb copy is restricted to in-frame clones and leaves out a portion. This repertoire shows 75,000 to 100,000 clones, 88% found once; its top ten account for 2.8%. The chain employs TRBV5-1 and TRBJ1-2; 10 nucleotides line up with TRBD1. This clonotype originated in an adult in good health. The input for sequencing was peripheral blood, taken on day 0 of AZD1222 vaccination. Written as DNA, the CDR3 is TGCGCCAGCACCTTGACAGGGGGCGCCGACTATGGCTACACCTTC. Its protein is CASTLTGGADYGYTF.